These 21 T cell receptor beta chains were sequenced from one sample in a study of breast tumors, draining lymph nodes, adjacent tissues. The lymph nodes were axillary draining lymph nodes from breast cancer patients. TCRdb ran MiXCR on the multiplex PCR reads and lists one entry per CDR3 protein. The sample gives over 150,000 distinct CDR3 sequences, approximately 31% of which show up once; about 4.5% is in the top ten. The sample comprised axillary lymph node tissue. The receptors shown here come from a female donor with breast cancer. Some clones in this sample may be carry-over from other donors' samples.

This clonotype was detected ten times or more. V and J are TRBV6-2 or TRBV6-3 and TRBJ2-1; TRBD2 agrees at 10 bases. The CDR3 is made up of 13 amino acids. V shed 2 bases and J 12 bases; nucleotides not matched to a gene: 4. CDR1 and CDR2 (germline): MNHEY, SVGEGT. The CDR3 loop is CASSYLAGEWQFF. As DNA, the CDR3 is TGTGCCAGCAGTTACCTAGCGGGAGAGTGGCAGTTCTTC.

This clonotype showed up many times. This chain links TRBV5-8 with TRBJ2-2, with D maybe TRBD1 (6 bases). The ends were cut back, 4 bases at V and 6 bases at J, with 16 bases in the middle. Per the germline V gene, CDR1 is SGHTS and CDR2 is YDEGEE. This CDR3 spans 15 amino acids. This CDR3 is CASSQDGTYAGELFF. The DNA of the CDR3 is TGTGCCAGCAGCCAAGATGGGACATACGCCGGGGAGCTGTTTTTT.

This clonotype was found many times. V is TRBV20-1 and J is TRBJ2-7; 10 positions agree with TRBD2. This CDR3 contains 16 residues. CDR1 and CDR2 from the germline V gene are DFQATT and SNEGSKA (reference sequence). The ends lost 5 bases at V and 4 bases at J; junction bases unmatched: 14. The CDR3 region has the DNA TGCAGTGCTCCCATCAGCGGGAGGGCCAATTTGTACGAGCAGTACTTC. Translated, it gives CSAPISGRANLYEQYF.

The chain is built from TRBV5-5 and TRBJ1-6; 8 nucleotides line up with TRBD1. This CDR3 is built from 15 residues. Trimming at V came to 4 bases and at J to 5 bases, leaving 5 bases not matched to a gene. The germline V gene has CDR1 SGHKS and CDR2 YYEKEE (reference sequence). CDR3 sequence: CASSRGTGHNSPLHF. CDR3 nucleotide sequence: TGTGCCAGCAGCCGCGGGACAGGCCATAATTCACCCCTCCACTTT.

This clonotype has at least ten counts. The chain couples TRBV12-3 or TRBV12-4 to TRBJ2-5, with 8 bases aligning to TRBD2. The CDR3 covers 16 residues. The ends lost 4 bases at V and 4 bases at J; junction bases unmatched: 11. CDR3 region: CASSSRAGGPAETQYF. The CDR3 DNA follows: TGTGCCAGCAGTTCGAGGGCGGGAGGTCCAGCAGAGACCCAGTACTTC.

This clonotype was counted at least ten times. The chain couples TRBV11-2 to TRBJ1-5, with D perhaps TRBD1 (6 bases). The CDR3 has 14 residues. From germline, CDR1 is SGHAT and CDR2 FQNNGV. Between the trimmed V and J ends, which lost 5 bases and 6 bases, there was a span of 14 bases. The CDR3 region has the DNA TGTGCCAGCAGCGCAACAGGGTTAGGTCAGCCCCAGCATTTT. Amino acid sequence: CASSATGLGQPQHF.

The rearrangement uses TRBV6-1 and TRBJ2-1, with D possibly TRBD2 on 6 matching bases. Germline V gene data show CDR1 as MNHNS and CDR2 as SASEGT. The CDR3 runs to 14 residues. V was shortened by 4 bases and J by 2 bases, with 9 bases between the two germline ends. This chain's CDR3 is CASSATSTYNEQFF. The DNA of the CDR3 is TGTGCCAGCAGTGCTACTAGCACCTACAATGAGCAGTTCTTC.

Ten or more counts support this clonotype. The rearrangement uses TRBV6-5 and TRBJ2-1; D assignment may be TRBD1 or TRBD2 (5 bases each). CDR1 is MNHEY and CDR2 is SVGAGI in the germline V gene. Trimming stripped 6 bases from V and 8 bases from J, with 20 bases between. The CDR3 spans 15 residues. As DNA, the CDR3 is TGTGCCAGCAGAGGAAGGGGAGTGGCGGTAGATGAGCAGTTCTTC. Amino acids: CASRGRGVAVDEQFF.

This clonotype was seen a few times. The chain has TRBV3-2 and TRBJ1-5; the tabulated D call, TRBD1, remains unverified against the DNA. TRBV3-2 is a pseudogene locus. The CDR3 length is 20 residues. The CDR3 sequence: CASSQGDREGGLRSNQPQHF. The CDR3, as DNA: TGTGCCAGCAGCCAAGGGGACAGGGAAGGTGGATTGCGTAGCAATCAGCCCCAGCATTTT.

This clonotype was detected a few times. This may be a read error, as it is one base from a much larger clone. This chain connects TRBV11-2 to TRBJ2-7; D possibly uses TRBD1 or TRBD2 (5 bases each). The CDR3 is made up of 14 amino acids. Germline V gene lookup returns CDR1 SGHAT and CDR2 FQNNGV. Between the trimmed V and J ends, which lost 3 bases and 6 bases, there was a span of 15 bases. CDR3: CASSFGTASSEQYF. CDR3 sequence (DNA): TGTGCCAGCAGCTTCGGGACGGCTTCTTCCGAGCAGTACTTC. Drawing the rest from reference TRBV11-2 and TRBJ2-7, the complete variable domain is EAGVAQSPRYKIIEKRQSVAFWCNPISGHATLYWYQQILGQGPKLLIQFQNNGVVDDSQLPKDRFSAERLKGVDSTLKIQPAKLEDSAVYLCASSFGTASSEQYFGPGTRLTVT.

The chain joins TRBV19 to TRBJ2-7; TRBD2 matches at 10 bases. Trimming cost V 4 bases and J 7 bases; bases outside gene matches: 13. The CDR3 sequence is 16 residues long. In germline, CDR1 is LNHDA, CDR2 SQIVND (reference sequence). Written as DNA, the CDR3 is TGTGCCAGTAGTACGCTAGCGGGAGCATCCAACAATGAGCAGTACTTC. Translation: CASSTLAGASNNEQYF.

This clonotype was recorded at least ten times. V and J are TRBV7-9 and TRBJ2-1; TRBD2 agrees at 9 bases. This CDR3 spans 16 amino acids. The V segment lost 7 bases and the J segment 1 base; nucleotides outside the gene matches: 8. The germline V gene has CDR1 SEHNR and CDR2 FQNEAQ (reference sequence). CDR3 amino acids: CASTSKAGGSYNEQFF. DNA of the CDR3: TGTGCCAGCACCTCTAAGGCGGGAGGGTCCTACAATGAGCAGTTCTTC.

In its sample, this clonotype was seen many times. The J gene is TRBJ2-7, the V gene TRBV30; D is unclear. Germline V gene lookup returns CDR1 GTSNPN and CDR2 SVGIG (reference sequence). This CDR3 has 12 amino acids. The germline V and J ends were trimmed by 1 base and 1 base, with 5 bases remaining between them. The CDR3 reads CAWSGGSYEQYF. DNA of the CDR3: TGTGCCTGGAGTGGGGGTTCCTACGAGCAGTACTTC.

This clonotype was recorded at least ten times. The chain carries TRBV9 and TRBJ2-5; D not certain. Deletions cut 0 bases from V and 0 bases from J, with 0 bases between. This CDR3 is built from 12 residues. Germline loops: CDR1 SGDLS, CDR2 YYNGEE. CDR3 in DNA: TGTGCCAGCAGCGTAGACCAAGAGACCCAGTACTTC. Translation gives CASSVDQETQYF.

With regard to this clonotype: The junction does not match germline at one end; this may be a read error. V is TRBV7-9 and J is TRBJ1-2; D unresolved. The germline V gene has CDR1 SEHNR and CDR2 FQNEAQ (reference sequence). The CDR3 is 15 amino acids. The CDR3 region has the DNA TGTGCCAGCAGCTCCTCCTCGGCCCAAGAATATGGCTACCCCTTC. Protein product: CASSSSSAQEYGYPF.

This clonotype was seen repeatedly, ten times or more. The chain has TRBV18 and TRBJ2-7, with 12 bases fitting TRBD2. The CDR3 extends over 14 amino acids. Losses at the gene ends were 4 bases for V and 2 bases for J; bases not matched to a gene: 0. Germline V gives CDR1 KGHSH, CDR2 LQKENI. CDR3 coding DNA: TGTGCCAGCTCACGACTAGCGGGAGCCTACGAGCAGTACTTC. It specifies CASSRLAGAYEQYF.

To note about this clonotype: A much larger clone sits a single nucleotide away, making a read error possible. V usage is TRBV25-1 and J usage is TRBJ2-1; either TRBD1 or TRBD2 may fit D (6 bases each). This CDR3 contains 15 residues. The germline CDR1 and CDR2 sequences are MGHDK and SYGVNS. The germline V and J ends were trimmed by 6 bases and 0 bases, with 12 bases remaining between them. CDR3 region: CASSLGGLSYNEQFF. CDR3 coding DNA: TGTGCCAGCAGCTTAGGGGGGCTCTCCTACAATGAGCAGTTCTTC.

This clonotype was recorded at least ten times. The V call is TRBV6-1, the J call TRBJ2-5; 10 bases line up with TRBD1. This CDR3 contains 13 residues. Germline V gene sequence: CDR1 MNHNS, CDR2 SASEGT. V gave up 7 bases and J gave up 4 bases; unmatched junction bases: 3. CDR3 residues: CASTRDRGETQYF. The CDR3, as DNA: TGTGCCAGCACAAGGGACAGGGGAGAGACCCAGTACTTC.

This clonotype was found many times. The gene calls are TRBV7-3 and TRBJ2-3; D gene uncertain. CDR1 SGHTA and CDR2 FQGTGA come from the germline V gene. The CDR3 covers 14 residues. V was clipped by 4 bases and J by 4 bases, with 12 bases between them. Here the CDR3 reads CASSSGRSSDTQYF. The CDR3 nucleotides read TGTGCCAGCAGCTCCGGCCGGTCCTCAGATACGCAGTATTTT.

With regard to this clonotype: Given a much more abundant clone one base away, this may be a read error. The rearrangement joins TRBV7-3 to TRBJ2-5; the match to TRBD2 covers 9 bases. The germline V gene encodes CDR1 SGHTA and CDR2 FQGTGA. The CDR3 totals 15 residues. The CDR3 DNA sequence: TGTGCCAGCAGCCTTAGCGGGGGCACACAAGAGACCCAGCACTTC. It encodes CASSLSGGTQETQHF.

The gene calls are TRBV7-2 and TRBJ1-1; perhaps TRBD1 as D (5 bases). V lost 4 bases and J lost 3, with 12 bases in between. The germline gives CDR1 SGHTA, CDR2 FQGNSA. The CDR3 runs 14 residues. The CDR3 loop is CASSSWGGDTEAFF. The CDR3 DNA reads TGTGCCAGCAGCTCCTGGGGGGGAGACACTGAAGCTTTCTTT.